Below are 17 T cell receptor beta chains sequenced from a single sample in a study of cytomegalovirus exposure and HLA in healthy donors. Vbeta (60) and Jbeta (13) primers were used in the PCR. Assay: immunoSEQ multiplex PCR; the TCRdb copy retains only in-frame clones and omits some. The table records 130,000 to 150,000 clones, 70% to 80% of them present only once. Material for sequencing was PBMCs. The origin of the receptors is a young man in good health and CMV-seronegative.

This clone was found once. V is TRBV29-1 and J is TRBJ1-3, with 9 bases aligning to TRBD1. Germline trimming cut 4 bases from V and 0 bases from J; bases unmatched to any gene: 7. Germline V lookup: CDR1 SQVTM, CDR2 ANQGSEA. The CDR3 has 16 residues. The CDR3 DNA sequence: TGCAGCGTTGCGGACAGGGGAAAGTTCTCTGGAAACACCATATATTTT. It is translated as CSVADRGKFSGNTIYF.

By share, this clone ranks as medium-sized. The chain links TRBV29-1 to TRBJ1-2; D is undetermined. The germline gives CDR1 SQVTM, CDR2 ANQGSEA. This CDR3 contains 10 residues. Trimming cost V 6 bases and J 7 bases, with 9 bases left between them. CDR3 nucleotides: TGCAGCGTCCTGACTGGTGGCTACACCTTC. Its protein is CSVLTGGYTF.

This rearrangement joins TRBV6-1 to TRBJ2-5, with D perhaps TRBD2 (6 bases). The germline V and J ends were trimmed by 6 bases and 3 bases, with 14 bases remaining between them. The germline CDR1 and CDR2 sequences are MNHNS and SASEGT. CDR3 length: 14 residues. CDR3 nucleotides: TGTGCCAGCAGGGGAATAGCGGTTAAAGAGACCCAGTACTTC. The encoded protein is CASRGIAVKETQYF.

This chain uses TRBV2 with TRBJ1-1, with 10 bases identical to TRBD1. The V segment lost 6 bases and the J segment 2 bases; nucleotides outside the gene matches: 3. The CDR3 has 14 residues. Germline V lookup: CDR1 SNHLY, CDR2 FYNNEI. CDR3 residues: CASRGDRGNTEAFF. CDR3 bases: TGTGCCAGCAGGGGGGACAGGGGAAACACTGAAGCTTTCTTT.

This clone was counted once. This chain joins TRBV19 and TRBJ2-3; D might be TRBD2 (5 bases). V shed 0 bases and J shed 1 base, with 14 bases lying between them. The CDR3 loop spans 17 amino acids. The germline V gene has CDR1 LNHDA and CDR2 SQIVND (reference sequence). The CDR3 nucleotides read TGTGCCAGTAGTATAGACCCCCCGGGGTTGGGCACAGATACGCAGTATTTT. Translation gives CASSIDPPGLGTDTQYF.

Only a few counts were recorded for this clone. The genes are TRBV19 and TRBJ2-2; D is uncertain. This CDR3 has 16 amino acids. CDR1 is LNHDA and CDR2 is SQIVND in the germline V gene (reference sequence). The V end was cut by 1 base, the J end by 5 bases, with 14 bases between. The CDR3 sequence: CASSIGRSGITGELFF. The CDR3 DNA follows: TGTGCCAGTAGTATAGGCAGGTCCGGAATTACCGGGGAGCTGTTTTTT.

The chain recombines TRBV11-2 with TRBJ2-2; TRBD1 matches 10 bases. Germline V lookup: CDR1 SGHAT, CDR2 FQNNGV. J was trimmed by 7 bases and V by 5 bases; bases with no gene match: 7. The CDR3 runs 15 residues. CDR3 amino acids: CASSIGDRGYGELFF. In DNA, the CDR3 is TGTGCCAGCAGCATAGGGGACAGGGGATACGGGGAGCTGTTTTTT.

This chain links TRBV6-4 with TRBJ2-2; unclear D gene. The germline V and J ends were trimmed by 2 bases and 3 bases, with 4 bases remaining between them. Germline CDR1 and CDR2: MRHNA and SNTAGT. This CDR3 is 13 amino acids long. The DNA for the CDR3 is TGTGCCAGCAGTGACCAGGACACCGGGGAGCTGTTTTTT. Residues: CASSDQDTGELFF.

This chain joins TRBV2 and TRBJ1-5; TRBD1 matches at 10 bases. Germline V gives CDR1 SNHLY, CDR2 FYNNEI. Germline trimming cut 6 bases from V and 4 bases from J; bases unmatched to any gene: 6. CDR3 length: 15 residues. In DNA form, the CDR3 reads TGTGCCAGCAGGGGGGACAGGGGCCAAAATCAGCCCCAGCATTTT. This sequence encodes CASRGDRGQNQPQHF.

The chain has TRBV6-5 and TRBJ2-2; no clear D. The germline gives CDR1 MNHEY, CDR2 SVGAGI. The V and J ends lost 6 bases and 4 bases respectively, with 9 bases between them. The CDR3 loop spans 13 amino acids. The DNA for the CDR3 is TGTGCCAGCAGAAGAGACATCACCGGGGAGCTGTTTTTT. Amino acids: CASRRDITGELFF.

The chain recombines TRBV6-5 with TRBJ2-5; D possibly corresponds to TRBD2 (6 bases). The J call may be in error: the DNA end matches TRBJ2-7 better. The germline V gene has CDR1 MNHEY and CDR2 SVGAGI. The CDR3 runs to 16 residues. The CDR3 nucleotides are TGTGCCAGCAGTTTGTCCCGGGACGGGAGCTCCTACGAGCAGTACTTC. Protein: CASSLSRDGSSYEQYF.

The rearrangement links TRBV6-5 to TRBJ2-1, with a tentative D call TRBD1 (5 bases). In germline, CDR1 is MNHEY, CDR2 SVGAGI. This CDR3 has 15 residues. V gave up 6 bases and J gave up 0 bases, with 12 bases separating them. CDR3 sequence (DNA): TGTGCCAGCAGCACCGACAGAAGCTCCTACAATGAGCAGTTCTTC. The encoded protein is CASSTDRSSYNEQFF.

The table lists this clone with a few counts. Here the CDR3 DNA reads TGTGCCAGCACCCAACAGGCCCCTGGGGCCAACGTCCTGACTTTC. Its translation is CASTQQAPGANVLTF. The V and J genes are TRBV7-9 and TRBJ2-6; D is possibly TRBD1 (5 bases). Germline V lookup: CDR1 SEHNR, CDR2 FQNEAQ (reference sequence). Trimming took off 7 bases at V and 2 bases at J, with 12 bases between the two ends. This CDR3 region has 15 residues. The entire variable domain, with the rest obtained from reference TRBV7-9 and TRBJ2-6, is as follows: DTGVSQNPRHKITKRGQNVTFRCDPISEHNRLYWYRQTLGQGPEFLTYFQNEAQLEKSRLLSDRFSAERPKGSFSTLEIQRTEQGDSAMYLCASTQQAPGANVLTFGAGSRLTVL.

This clone has just one count. The chain couples TRBV6-1 to TRBJ2-7; 7 bases are a match to TRBD1. V shed 8 bases and J 7 bases; nucleotides not matched to a gene: 8. The CDR3 has 12 residues. The V gene's germline CDR1 is MNHNS and CDR2 SASEGT. DNA of the CDR3: TGTGCCAGCCGGGACAGTTTGCGAGAGCAGTACTTC. Translation: CASRDSLREQYF.

The chain links TRBV29-1 to TRBJ1-1; TRBD1 aligns across 10 bases. CDR1 and CDR2 from the germline V gene are SQVTM and ANQGSEA. The CDR3 is made up of 15 amino acids. The V segment lost 7 bases and the J segment 1 base; nucleotides outside the gene matches: 9. CDR3 DNA sequence: TGCAGCGAGTTACCGGGACAGGGGCCGAACACTGAAGCTTTCTTT. Encoded protein: CSELPGQGPNTEAFF.

The gene calls are TRBV7-9 and TRBJ2-5; possibly TRBD2 for D (5 bases). The CDR3 runs 13 residues. Germline CDR1 and CDR2: SEHNR and FQNEAQ (reference sequence). Trimming pared 6 bases from V and 2 bases from J, leaving 10 bases between. The CDR3, as DNA: TGTGCCAGCAGTGGAGCGGCACAAGAGACCCAGTACTTC. Translating it yields CASSGAAQETQYF. The variable domain in full, completed from reference TRBV7-9 and TRBJ2-5, reads DTGVSQNPRHKITKRGQNVTFRCDPISEHNRLYWYRQTLGQGPEFLTYFQNEAQLEKSRLLSDRFSAERPKGSFSTLEIQRTEQGDSAMYLCASSGAAQETQYFGPGTRLLVL.

The chain joins TRBV6-1 to TRBJ2-7, with 12 bases matching TRBD2. There are 15 residues in the CDR3. Trimming at V came to 3 bases and at J to 0 bases, leaving 0 bases not matched to a gene. The V gene's germline CDR1 is MNHNS and CDR2 SASEGT. In nucleotides, the CDR3 is TGTGCCAGCAGTGAGACTAGCGGGGGCTCCTACGAGCAGTACTTC. Translation: CASSETSGGSYEQYF.